The 30 T cell receptor beta chains below come from one sample, sequenced in a study of cytomegalovirus exposure and HLA in healthy donors (TCRdb year 2017). Library generation was performed with the immunoSEQ multiplex PCR assay. The multiplex PCR relied on a mix of 60 forward primers for TCR Vbeta segments and 13 reverse primers for TCR Jbeta segments. The immuneACCESS repertoire file appears here via TCRdb, limited to in-frame rearrangements. These files lack a portion of the clones; in checked studies, under half of the deficit traces to unresolved V genes, and the cause of the others is not known. Across this sample there are about 180,000 clones, with roughly three quarters seen only once. The biggest ten clones account for about 2.5% of the sample. The sample taken for sequencing was PBMCs. Receptors were obtained from a woman aged 25 to 39 in good health and CMV-seropositive.

J is TRBJ1-3 and V is TRBV27; 7 nucleotides line up with TRBD1. This CDR3 is built from 16 residues. J lost 0 bases, V lost 8 bases, and 10 bases had no gene match. Germline loops: CDR1 MNHEY, CDR2 SMNVEV (reference sequence). The CDR3 region has the DNA TGTGCCAGCGGACAGGTTTGGGGCAACTCTGGAAACACCATATATTTT. The encoded protein is CASGQVWGNSGNTIYF.

The J gene is TRBJ1-2, the V gene TRBV6-6; 8 positions match TRBD1. Germline assignment: CDR1 MNHNY and CDR2 SVGAGI (reference sequence). V dropped 2 bases and J dropped 2; count of bases not matched to a gene: 4. This CDR3 has 15 amino acids. The CDR3 nucleotides read TGTGCCAGCAGTTACGAGACAGGGGAAAACTATGGCTACACCTTC. Protein sequence: CASSYETGENYGYTF.

The table lists this clone with a count of one. The CDR3 is CASSSADREGELYGYTF. The CDR3 region has the DNA TGTGCCAGCAGTTCTGCGGACAGGGAGGGGGAGCTCTATGGCTACACCTTC. The chain recombines TRBV28 with TRBJ1-2, with 8 bases fitting TRBD1. The CDR3 loop spans 17 amino acids. Per germline, CDR1 MDHEN and CDR2 SYDVKM. With V trimmed by 4 bases and J by 4 bases, 14 bases remained unmatched.

The V call is TRBV14, the J call TRBJ2-1; 10 nucleotides line up with TRBD2. This CDR3 region has 14 residues. CDR1 and CDR2 from the germline V gene are SGHDN and FVKESK. With 6 bases clipped from V and 8 bases from J, the junction kept 7 bases outside the gene matches. The CDR3 loop is CASRKSGGAYEQFF. The CDR3 nucleotides are TGTGCCAGCAGGAAGAGCGGGGGGGCCTATGAGCAGTTCTTC.

The V gene is TRBV7-2, the J gene TRBJ1-2; no clear D gene. Trimming pared 0 bases from V and 4 bases from J, leaving 9 bases between. Germline CDR1 and CDR2: SGHTA and FQGNSA. The CDR3 sequence is 14 residues long. CDR3 nucleotide sequence: TGTGCCAGCAGCTTAGCGCGGGGATCCTATGGCTACACCTTC. The encoded protein is CASSLARGSYGYTF.

This clone came up a few times. The sample contains more than one DNA sequence encoding this CDR3. The chain recombines TRBV6-5 with TRBJ2-7; TRBD1 matches at 11 bases. V dropped 5 bases and J dropped 4; count of bases not matched to a gene: 4. Germline V gene sequence: CDR1 MNHEY, CDR2 SVGAGI. The CDR3 is made up of 14 amino acids. The CDR3, as DNA: TGTGCCAGCAGTCCTGGACAGGGGGCGTACGAGCAGTACTTC. This codes for CASSPGQGAYEQYF.

V usage is TRBV2 and J usage is TRBJ1-4; 8 nucleotides agree with TRBD1. The junction had 11 bases not matched to a gene; V was cut back by 6 bases and J by 8 bases. Germline CDR1 SNHLY, CDR2 FYNNEI. The CDR3 covers 15 residues. The CDR3, as DNA: TGTGCCAGCAGCCTCGGACAGGGCCTCCAAGAAAAACTGTTTTTT. Translated, it gives CASSLGQGLQEKLFF.

The chain's CDR3 is CASQQGGYTF. The CDR3, as DNA: TGTGCCAGCCAACAGGGAGGCTACACCTTC. The chain links TRBV28 to TRBJ1-2; tentative D call: TRBD1 (6 bases). The CDR3 length is 10 residues. The germline V and J ends were trimmed by 8 bases and 8 bases, with 9 bases remaining between them. Germline CDR1 is MDHEN and CDR2 is SYDVKM.

The rearrangement uses TRBV7-8 and TRBJ1-5; 7 bases agree with TRBD1. Germline values: CDR1 SGHVS, CDR2 FQNEAQ. V shed 5 bases and J 3 bases; nucleotides not matched to a gene: 22. The CDR3 length is 20 residues. The chain's CDR3 is CASSVSTNRGLRDNNQPQHF. The CDR3 DNA sequence: TGTGCCAGCAGCGTATCTACAAACAGGGGCCTGAGGGATAACAATCAGCCCCAGCATTTT.

V gene TRBV19 combines with J gene TRBJ1-5; 9 bases map to TRBD1. From germline, CDR1 is LNHDA and CDR2 SQIVND (reference sequence). Trimming took 7 bases from V and 1 from J; bases not matched to a gene: 8. CDR3 length: 16 amino acids. The CDR3 DNA is TGTGCCAGTATTCGACAGGGGGGCAGGAGCAATCAGCCCCAGCATTTT. Its translation is CASIRQGGRSNQPQHF.

This chain connects TRBV15 to TRBJ1-3; possible D gene TRBD1, 6 bases. The CDR3 has 15 amino acids. CDR1 is LNHNV and CDR2 is YYDKDF in the germline V gene (reference sequence). Trimming shortened V by 1 base and J by 1 base, and 8 bases separated the two germline ends. CDR3 amino acids: CATSRGDNSGNTIYF. CDR3 nucleotides: TGTGCCACCAGCAGAGGGGACAATTCTGGAAACACCATATATTTT.

The J gene is TRBJ2-1, the V gene TRBV9; TRBD2 aligns across 10 bases. Trimming cost V 4 bases and J 8 bases; bases outside gene matches: 9. This CDR3 is 15 amino acids long. CDR1 and CDR2 from the germline V gene are SGDLS and YYNGEE. CDR3 coding DNA: TGTGCCAGCAGCCCGGGACTAGCGTATGGGGATGAGCAGTTCTTC. Translated: CASSPGLAYGDEQFF.

In its sample, this clone was seen a few times. The rearrangement uses TRBV7-4 and TRBJ2-1; D ambiguous. Germline-derived CDR1 and CDR2 are SGHVT and SQSDAQ. V gave up 3 bases and J gave up 8 bases, with 14 bases separating them. The CDR3 loop spans 14 amino acids. CDR3 region: CASSFLIPNDEQFF. For the CDR3, the DNA is TGTGCCAGCAGCTTCCTAATCCCGAACGATGAGCAGTTCTTC.

The chain couples TRBV7-2 to TRBJ2-7; D may be TRBD1 (6 bases). The germline V and J ends were trimmed by 2 bases and 3 bases, with 14 bases remaining between them. This CDR3 contains 15 residues. Germline assignment: CDR1 SGHTA and CDR2 FQGNSA. As DNA, the CDR3 is TGTGCCAGCAGCTTAACTCCAAGGGGGAACTACGAGCAGTACTTC. Translated: CASSLTPRGNYEQYF. The full variable domain, with the rest looked up from reference TRBV7-2 and TRBJ2-7, is GAGVSQSPSNKVTEKGKDVELRCDPISGHTALYWYRQSLGQGLEFLIYFQGNSAPDKSGLPSDRFSAERTGGSVSTLTIQRTQQEDSAVYLCASSLTPRGNYEQYFGPGTRLTVT.

The chain employs TRBV7-2 and TRBJ2-7, with 12 bases identical to TRBD2. With V trimmed by 5 bases and J by 4 bases, 9 bases remained unmatched. Per the germline V gene, CDR1 is SGHTA and CDR2 is FQGNSA. The CDR3 is 16 amino acids. The CDR3 DNA sequence: TGTGCCAGCAGCCCAGCGGCTAGCGGGGGGGGTTACGAGCAGTACTTC. This translates into CASSPAASGGGYEQYF. The whole variable domain, filled in from reference TRBV7-2 and TRBJ2-7, reads GAGVSQSPSNKVTEKGKDVELRCDPISGHTALYWYRQSLGQGLEFLIYFQGNSAPDKSGLPSDRFSAERTGGSVSTLTIQRTQQEDSAVYLCASSPAASGGGYEQYFGPGTRLTVT.

This clone was counted once. Mismatch with germline at one junction end may stem from a read error. The rearrangement links TRBV11-2 to TRBJ2-5; no reliable D call. CDR1 and CDR2 from the germline V gene are SGHAT and FQNNGV. This CDR3 is 14 amino acids long. The CDR3 DNA follows: TGTGCCAGCAGCTTGAGCTCGGGTCAAGAGACCCAGCACTTC. It is translated as CASSLSSGQETQHF.

CDR3 loop: CASGLPTRIPRGPYEQYF. The DNA of the CDR3 is TGTGCTAGTGGTTTGCCAACCAGAATACCGAGAGGCCCCTACGAGCAGTACTTC. The chain employs TRBV12-5 and TRBJ2-7; unclear D gene. The CDR3 is 18 residues long. V gave up 2 bases and J gave up 2 bases, with 22 bases separating them. Germline V gives CDR1 LGHNT, CDR2 FRNRAP.

The gene calls are TRBV5-5 and TRBJ1-1; D is ambiguous. The CDR3 is made up of 13 amino acids. Trimming left V 3 bases short and J 1 base short, with 7 bases between. In germline, CDR1 is SGHKS, CDR2 YYEKEE (reference sequence). CDR3 nucleotide sequence: TGTGCCAGCAGCTCCAGATCGAACACTGAAGCTTTCTTT. This codes for CASSSRSNTEAFF.

The chain is built from TRBV19 and TRBJ1-2, with D possibly being TRBD1 (5 bases). This CDR3 region has 16 residues. Germline CDR1 is LNHDA and CDR2 is SQIVND (reference sequence). V lost 5 bases and J 0 bases, leaving 16 bases between the germline ends. CDR3 bases: TGTGCCAGTAGTCAGGGCAGGCCGAAGACTAACTATGGCTACACCTTC. Its translation: CASSQGRPKTNYGYTF.

This clone occurred a few times. V gene TRBV9 combines with J gene TRBJ1-1; D may be TRBD1 (5 bases). CDR1 SGDLS and CDR2 YYNGEE come from the germline V gene. Between the trimmed V and J ends, which lost 2 bases and 3 bases, there was a span of 8 bases. This CDR3 is built from 13 residues. The CDR3 loop is CASSVGRDTEAFF. The CDR3 nucleotides read TGTGCCAGCAGCGTCGGCAGGGACACTGAAGCTTTCTTT.

V usage is TRBV11-3 and J usage is TRBJ2-5, with D possibly TRBD2 on 5 matching bases. The J call is in doubt because the DNA end fits TRBJ2-7 better. This CDR3 comprises 13 residues. Germline V CDR1 and CDR2: SGHNT, YENEEA. CDR3 coding DNA: TGTGCCAGCACCCTAGCTAGCTCCTACGAGCAGTACTTC. This sequence encodes CASTLASSYEQYF.

The rearrangement uses TRBV11-3 and TRBJ2-5; 8 bases fit TRBD1. V lost 4 bases, J lost 4 bases, and 5 bases stayed unmatched. This CDR3 has 14 amino acids. Germline V gives CDR1 SGHNT, CDR2 YENEEA. CDR3 loop: CASSSRTGPETQYF. The DNA of the CDR3 is TGTGCCAGCAGCTCCCGGACAGGGCCAGAGACCCAGTACTTC.

The chain joins TRBV7-6 to TRBJ2-5, with D maybe TRBD1 (6 bases). V was pared by 4 bases and J by 3 bases, with 12 bases between. This CDR3 has 14 residues. CDR1 is SGHVS and CDR2 is FNYEAQ in the germline V gene. CDR3 in amino acids: CASSYQTGKETQYF. The CDR3 DNA is TGTGCCAGCAGCTACCAAACAGGGAAAGAGACCCAGTACTTC.

This clone was seen just once. The chain links TRBV6-5 to TRBJ2-2; TRBD2 matches at 10 bases. The CDR3 is 15 amino acids. The trim removed 9 bases at V and 7 bases at J, leaving 11 bases unmatched. CDR1 and CDR2 (germline): MNHEY, SVGAGI. CDR3: CASERSGGAFGELFF. The CDR3 nucleotides read TGTGCCAGTGAGAGGAGCGGGGGGGCCTTCGGGGAGCTGTTTTTT.

V and J are TRBV7-9 and TRBJ2-7, with 9 nucleotides matching TRBD1. Germline values: CDR1 SEHNR, CDR2 FQNEAQ (reference sequence). CDR3 length equals 13 residues. V lost 5 bases and J lost 6; bases outside the gene matches: 5. CDR3 loop: CASSLQGASEQYF. The CDR3 DNA sequence: TGTGCCAGCAGCCTACAGGGGGCGAGCGAGCAGTACTTC. Full variable domain (outside the CDR3, taken from reference TRBV7-9 and TRBJ2-7): DTGVSQNPRHKITKRGQNVTFRCDPISEHNRLYWYRQTLGQGPEFLTYFQNEAQLEKSRLLSDRFSAERPKGSFSTLEIQRTEQGDSAMYLCASSLQGASEQYFGPGTRLTVT.

This chain joins TRBV7-3 and TRBJ1-1, with 7 positions matching TRBD1. Trimming took 5 bases from V and 3 from J; bases not matched to a gene: 9. Germline V gene data show CDR1 as SGHTA and CDR2 as FQGTGA. CDR3 length: 15 residues. CDR3 sequence: CASSREGGRDTEAFF. The DNA for the CDR3 is TGTGCCAGCAGCCGCGAAGGGGGCAGGGACACTGAAGCTTTCTTT.

In this sample, this clone turned up a few times. J is TRBJ2-5 and V is TRBV21-1; the table's D call, TRBD2, was not checked against the DNA. TRBV21-1 is reported as a pseudogene. The CDR3 sequence is 17 residues long. Written as DNA, the CDR3 is TGTGCCAGCAGCAATAGGACGCTAGCGGGCGTCGAAGAGACCCAGTACTTC. Its translation: CASSNRTLAGVEETQYF.

The genes are TRBV20-1 and TRBJ1-2, with 7 bases fitting TRBD1. Germline V lookup: CDR1 DFQATT, CDR2 SNEGSKA (reference sequence). This CDR3 region has 10 residues. V was clipped by 6 bases and J by 7 bases; unmatched bases: 2. CDR3: CSADRAGYTF. The CDR3 bases are TGCAGTGCCGACAGGGCTGGCTACACCTTC.

The chain joins TRBV4-3 to TRBJ2-5; 14 bases line up with TRBD2. After removal of 4 bases from V and 5 bases from J, the junction contained 6 bases not matched to a gene. Germline CDR1 reads LGHNA; CDR2 reads YSLEER. The CDR3 totals 16 residues. The DNA for the CDR3 is TGCGCCAGCAGCCCAGGGACTAGCGGGGGACGGGAGACCCAGTACTTC. It encodes CASSPGTSGGRETQYF.

Points on this clone: At one end the junction does not follow the germline gene, possibly because of a read error. The J gene is TRBJ2-1, the V gene TRBV23-1, with 10 bases that match TRBD2. TRBV23-1 is assigned to the ORF class and has an uncertain function. This CDR3 spans 16 amino acids. The CDR3 sequence is CARSPWASGSYNEQFF. In DNA, the CDR3 is TGCGCCAGAAGTCCCTGGGCTAGCGGGAGCTACAATGAGCAGTTCTTC.